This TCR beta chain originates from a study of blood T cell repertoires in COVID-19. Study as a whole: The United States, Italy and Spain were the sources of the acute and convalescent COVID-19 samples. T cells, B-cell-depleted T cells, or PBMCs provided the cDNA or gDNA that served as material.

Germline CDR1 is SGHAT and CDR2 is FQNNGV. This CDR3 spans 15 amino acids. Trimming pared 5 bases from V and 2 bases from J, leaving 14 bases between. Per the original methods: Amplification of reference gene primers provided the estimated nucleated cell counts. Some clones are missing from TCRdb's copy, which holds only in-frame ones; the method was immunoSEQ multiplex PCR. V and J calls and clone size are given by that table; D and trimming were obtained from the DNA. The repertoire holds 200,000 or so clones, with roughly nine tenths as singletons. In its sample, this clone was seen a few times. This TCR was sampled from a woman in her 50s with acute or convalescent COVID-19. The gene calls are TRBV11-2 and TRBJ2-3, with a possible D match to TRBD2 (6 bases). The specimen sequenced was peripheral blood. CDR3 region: CASSPIGTYTDTQYF. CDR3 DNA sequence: TGTGCCAGCAGCCCCATAGGGACTTACACAGATACGCAGTATTTT. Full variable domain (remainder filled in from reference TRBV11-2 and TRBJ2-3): EAGVAQSPRYKIIEKRQSVAFWCNPISGHATLYWYQQILGQGPKLLIQFQNNGVVDDSQLPKDRFSAERLKGVDSTLKIQPAKLEDSAVYLCASSPIGTYTDTQYFGPGTRLTVL.